What follows are 23 T cell receptor beta chains derived from one specimen sequenced in a study of post-analysis software for immune sequencing data. The study, taken as a whole, reports: Higher frequency in patients than in controls was seen for about five TRBV segments, with TRBV5-6, TRBV5-1 and TRBV20-1 among them.

Prepared TCR beta cDNA libraries contained unique molecular identifiers. Each CDR3 protein is one row after TCRdb ran MiXCR on the PCR reads. Among hundreds of thousands of distinct CDR3 sequences listed, nearly 45% were seen once. Their antigens are not known. Sequenced material: blood. The receptors come from a girl aged 10-17 years with multiple sclerosis.

The gene calls are TRBV7-6 and TRBJ2-7; no clear D. The CDR3 contains 14 residues. Germline values: CDR1 SGHVS, CDR2 FNYEAQ. V was trimmed by 0 bases and J by 0 bases, leaving 6 bases between them. DNA for the CDR3: TGTGCCAGCAGCTTAGCGCAGAACTCCTACGAGCAGTACTTC. Residues: CASSLAQNSYEQYF.

The chain joins TRBV5-1 to TRBJ2-5; 7 bases fit TRBD1. The DNA matches TRBJ2-7 better at its end, which makes the J call doubtful. Germline V gives CDR1 SGHRS, CDR2 YFSETQ. The CDR3 is made up of 14 amino acids. This CDR3 reads CASHTGTDNYEQYF. DNA of the CDR3: TGCGCCAGTCATACCGGGACAGACAACTACGAGCAGTACTTC.

V is TRBV6-5 and J is TRBJ2-3; 9 bases line up with TRBD2. Germline V gives CDR1 MNHEY, CDR2 SVGAGI. V lost 0 bases and J lost 2; bases outside the gene matches: 6. The CDR3 sequence is 17 residues long. DNA of the CDR3: TGTGCCAGCAGTTACTCGAGCCAGCGGGAGGTCACAGATACGCAGTATTTT. As protein: CASSYSSQREVTDTQYF.

The genes are TRBV9 and TRBJ1-5, with TRBD1 as a possible D gene (5 bases). V dropped 2 bases and J dropped 0 bases, with 9 bases sitting between them. The V gene's germline CDR1 is SGDLS and CDR2 YYNGEE. The CDR3 loop spans 15 amino acids. CDR3 region: CASSVGGNSNQPQHF. In DNA, the CDR3 is TGTGCCAGCAGCGTCGGGGGGAATAGCAATCAGCCCCAGCATTTT.

The CDR3 reads CASGYPLSYNEQFF. The DNA of the CDR3 is TGTGCCAGCGGCTACCCCCTCTCCTACAATGAGCAGTTCTTC. V usage is TRBV6-5 and J usage is TRBJ2-1; D is undetermined. CDR1 and CDR2 (germline): MNHEY, SVGAGI. V gave up 8 bases and J gave up 0 bases, with 11 bases separating them. This CDR3 region has 14 residues.

This clonotype has just a few counts. The chain joins TRBV4-1 to TRBJ2-1, with D perhaps TRBD2 (5 bases). Trimming cost V 0 bases and J 0 bases, with 12 bases left between them. From germline, CDR1 is MGHRA and CDR2 YSYEKL. The CDR3 contains 17 residues. The CDR3 DNA follows: TGCGCCAGCAGCCAAGAAAGCTTGGGAGACTCCTACAATGAGCAGTTCTTC. Protein product: CASSQESLGDSYNEQFF.

The V gene is TRBV5-1, the J gene TRBJ1-1, with D possibly being TRBD1 (5 bases). The CDR3 is 14 amino acids. Trimming took 4 bases from V and 1 from J, leaving 11 bases between them. Germline V gene lookup returns CDR1 SGHRS and CDR2 YFSETQ. The CDR3 bases are TGCGCCAGCAGCACCGGGACGGAGAACACTGAAGCTTTCTTT. Translated: CASSTGTENTEAFF.

The V call is TRBV7-2, the J call TRBJ2-5, with D maybe TRBD2 (6 bases). This CDR3 has 13 amino acids. The germline V gene encodes CDR1 SGHTA and CDR2 FQGNSA. The V end lost 6 bases, the J end lost 1 base, and 9 bases lay between the germline ends. In DNA, the CDR3 is TGTACCAGCAGTTTCGGGGGCCAAGAGACCCAGTACTTC. Translation gives CTSSFGGQETQYF.

V and J are TRBV7-2 and TRBJ2-1; 10 bases agree with TRBD2. J was trimmed by 0 bases and V by 2 bases; bases with no gene match: 4. This CDR3 has 17 residues. The V gene's germline CDR1 is SGHTA and CDR2 FQGNSA. The CDR3 DNA sequence: TGTGCCAGCAGCTTACTAGCGGGAGTGAGCTCCTACAATGAGCAGTTCTTC. This codes for CASSLLAGVSSYNEQFF.

The chain has TRBV6-1 and TRBJ2-1; 7 bases are shared with TRBD1. CDR3 length equals 13 residues. The germline CDR1 and CDR2 sequences are MNHNS and SASEGT. The V gene end was trimmed by 6 bases and the J gene end by 5 bases; junction bases not matched to a gene: 4. The CDR3 region is CASRLGTDNEQFF. The DNA of the CDR3 is TGTGCCAGCAGGCTAGGGACAGACAATGAGCAGTTCTTC.

The chain is built from TRBV4-3 and TRBJ2-7, with TRBD2 matching 13 bases. The CDR3 has 17 residues. Germline CDR1 LGHNA, CDR2 YSLEER. The J segment lost 5 bases and the V segment lost 2 bases, leaving 9 bases of the junction unmatched. The CDR3, as DNA: TGCGCCAGCAGCCAATCATCAGGACTAGCGGGAGTTCACGAGCAGTACTTC. It codes for CASSQSSGLAGVHEQYF.

This clonotype was seen once. CDR3 sequence (DNA): TGTGCCAGCAGTTTAGGACCTGAAAACACTGAAGCTTTCTTT. Its protein is CASSLGPENTEAFF. The gene calls are TRBV12-3 or TRBV12-4 and TRBJ1-1; D is uncertain. V dropped 1 base and J dropped 2 bases, with 8 bases sitting between them. The CDR3 loop spans 14 amino acids.

This clonotype was seen a few times. The rearrangement joins TRBV25-1 to TRBJ1-2; D perhaps matches TRBD1 (6 bases). Germline assignment: CDR1 MGHDK and CDR2 SYGVNS. V lost 4 bases and J 4 bases, leaving 13 bases between the germline ends. The length of the CDR3 is 14 residues. The CDR3 is CASSVKGGGYGYTF. The DNA of the CDR3 is TGTGCCAGCAGTGTGAAAGGGGGAGGCTATGGCTACACCTTC.

The chain joins TRBV5-1 to TRBJ2-5, with TRBD1 as a possible D gene (6 bases). Per the germline V gene, CDR1 is SGHRS and CDR2 is YFSETQ. The CDR3 totals 17 residues. V gave up 0 bases and J gave up 5 bases, with 20 bases separating them. CDR3 DNA: TGCGCCAGCAGCTTGGGAGTTGTCAGGGGTTTTCAGGAGACCCAGTACTTC. It encodes CASSLGVVRGFQETQYF.

The chain links TRBV20-1 to TRBJ1-5; no clear D. The ends were cut back, 3 bases at V and 4 bases at J, with 10 bases in the middle. There are 13 residues in the CDR3. Germline V gene lookup returns CDR1 DFQATT and CDR2 SNEGSKA (reference sequence). Here the CDR3 reads CSARLGPNQPQHF. The DNA of the CDR3 is TGCAGTGCTAGGTTGGGTCCGAATCAGCCCCAGCATTTT.

This rearrangement joins TRBV20-1 to TRBJ1-4, with 11 bases matching TRBD1. The V and J ends lost 3 bases and 6 bases, in that order; junction bases with no gene match: 6. The CDR3 runs 15 residues. Germline V lookup: CDR1 DFQATT, CDR2 SNEGSKA (reference sequence). CDR3 nucleotides: TGCAGTGCTAGGTCCCCGGGACAGGGGGATGAAAAACTGTTTTTT. Protein product: CSARSPGQGDEKLFF.

The rearrangement links TRBV7-9 to TRBJ2-1; a weak D match, TRBD2 (6 bases). The CDR3 sequence is 16 residues long. With 4 bases removed from V and 8 bases from J, the gap between germline ends came to 21 bases. Germline-derived CDR1 and CDR2 are SEHNR and FQNEAQ (reference sequence). The CDR3 protein is CASSSPRDSVRDEQFF. CDR3 in DNA: TGTGCCAGCAGCTCCCCCCGGGACTCTGTTAGGGATGAGCAGTTCTTC.

This clonotype came up a few times. This chain connects TRBV9 to TRBJ1-6; 7 bases agree with TRBD1. Germline assignment: CDR1 SGDLS and CDR2 YYNGEE. Trimming took 3 bases from V and 7 from J; bases not matched to a gene: 7. The CDR3 loop spans 15 amino acids. This CDR3 reads CASSADRLGNSPLHF. Here the CDR3 DNA reads TGTGCCAGCAGCGCGGACAGGCTGGGGAATTCACCCCTCCACTTT.

This clonotype has only a few counts. The chain employs TRBV25-1 and TRBJ2-7, with D unclear. CDR3 size: 14 residues. CDR1 MGHDK and CDR2 SYGVNS come from the germline V gene. V was clipped by 8 bases and J by 2 bases, with 16 bases between them. As DNA, the CDR3 is TGTGCCAGCGCTGGCACCAGGTTCACCTACGAGCAGTACTTC. Residues: CASAGTRFTYEQYF.

J is TRBJ2-2 and V is TRBV29-1; 12 nucleotides match TRBD1. Germline CDR1 reads SQVTM; CDR2 reads ANQGSEA. Unmatched junction bases numbered 11, after V lost 7 bases and J lost 5 bases. The CDR3 is 16 amino acids. CDR3 region: CSAAGDRGRETGELFF. The CDR3 DNA reads as TGCAGCGCCGCAGGGGACAGGGGGCGGGAAACCGGGGAGCTGTTTTTT.

DNA of the CDR3: TGTGCCACCAGCAGAGAGGCGGAATCCTACAATGAGCAGTTCTTC. It is translated as CATSREAESYNEQFF. The chain uses TRBV15 and TRBJ2-1; D unclear. Germline loops: CDR1 LNHNV, CDR2 YYDKDF (reference sequence). The CDR3 has 15 residues. V lost 0 bases and J 1 base, leaving 7 bases between the germline ends.

This clonotype was picked up a small number of times. V gene TRBV7-9 combines with J gene TRBJ2-7; TRBD1 might be the D (6 bases). Trimming took off 3 bases at V and 5 bases at J, with 11 bases between the two ends. Germline V CDR1 and CDR2: SEHNR, FQNEAQ (reference sequence). This CDR3 has 13 amino acids. The CDR3 protein is CASSLRTEDEQYF. In DNA form, the CDR3 reads TGTGCCAGCAGCTTGAGGACAGAGGACGAGCAGTACTTC.

V gene TRBV20-1 combines with J gene TRBJ2-1; 12 bases are a match to TRBD1. The assigned J gene may be wrong: the sequence end matches TRBJ2-7 better. In germline, CDR1 is DFQATT, CDR2 SNEGSKA (reference sequence). The CDR3 runs 14 residues. The CDR3: CSAGQGASYNEQYF. In DNA form, the CDR3 reads TGCAGTGCGGGACAGGGGGCTTCCTACAATGAGCAGTACTTC.